The source of this T cell receptor beta chain is a study of T cell repertoires in aging, cancer and after chemotherapy. Across the whole study: Pre- and post-chemotherapy samples were paired from chronic lymphocytic leukemia patients treated with fludarabine- or bendamustine-based regimens. Findings of the study overall: Healthy donors lost TCR diversity with age mainly through richness, cancer patients through richness and evenness. Compared with age-matched healthy donors, untreated hematological or solid cancer patients showed higher blood TCR clonality.

Amplification of TCR beta used genomic DNA extracted from peripheral blood. The V end was cut by 6 bases, the J end by 0 bases, with 11 bases between. The CDR3 loop spans 15 amino acids. Germline-derived CDR1 and CDR2 are MNHEY and SMNVEV (reference sequence). To note about this clonotype: Its antigen is not known.

TRB rearrangements spanning V, D and J were amplified using mixed TRB-A/B primers. TCRdb re-analysed the multiplex PCR reads in MiXCR, keeping a single row per CDR3 protein. Of about 1,500 distinct CDR3 sequences in the sample, around 56% are singletons; the top ten hold approximately 83%. This sequence originates from a human donor with a blood cancer. The genes are TRBV27 and TRBJ1-4; D is unclear. Input material: blood. In DNA, the CDR3 is TGTGCCAGCAGGACGGGCGGTGCAACTAATGAAAAACTGTTTTTT. Translation: CASRTGGATNEKLFF.